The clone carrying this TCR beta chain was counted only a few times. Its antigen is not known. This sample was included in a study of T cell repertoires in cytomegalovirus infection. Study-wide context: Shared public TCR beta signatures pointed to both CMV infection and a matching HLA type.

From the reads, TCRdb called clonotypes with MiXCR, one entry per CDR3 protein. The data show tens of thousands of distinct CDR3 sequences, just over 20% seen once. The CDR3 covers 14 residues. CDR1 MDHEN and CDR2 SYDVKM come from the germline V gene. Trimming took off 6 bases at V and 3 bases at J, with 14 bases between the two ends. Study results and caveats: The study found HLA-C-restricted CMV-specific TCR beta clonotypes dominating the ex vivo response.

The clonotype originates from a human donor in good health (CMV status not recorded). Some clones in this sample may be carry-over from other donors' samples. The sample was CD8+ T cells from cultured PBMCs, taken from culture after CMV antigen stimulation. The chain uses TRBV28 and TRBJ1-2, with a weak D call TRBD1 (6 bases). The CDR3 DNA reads TGTGCCAGCAGGCAACAGGGATGGGACTATGGCTACACCTTC. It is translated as CASRQQGWDYGYTF.